Following are 20 T cell receptor beta chains from one sample sequenced in a study of blood T cell repertoires in COVID-19. The data were produced by immunoSEQ multiplex PCR, yet TCRdb's version contains in-frame clones alone and is incomplete. Seen here are roughly 170,000 clones, roughly nine tenths observed once, and the top ten hold around 20%. The source material was peripheral blood. These receptors all come from an older man with active or convalescent COVID-19.

The V call is TRBV10-2, the J call TRBJ2-2; 7 bases are shared with TRBD2. This CDR3 spans 16 amino acids. The germline gives CDR1 WSHSY, CDR2 SAAADI. Losses at the gene ends were 2 bases for V and 0 bases for J; bases not matched to a gene: 3. The CDR3 loop reads CASSERLAANTGELFF. As DNA, the CDR3 is TGCGCCAGCAGTGAGCGGCTAGCGGCGAACACCGGGGAGCTGTTTTTT.

The chain employs TRBV6-5 and TRBJ1-1; 8 bases agree with TRBD1. After removal of 6 bases from V and 1 base from J, the junction contained 7 bases not matched to a gene. The CDR3 is 15 residues long. Germline V gene data show CDR1 as MNHEY and CDR2 as SVGAGI. The CDR3 nucleotides read TGTGCCAGCAGCCCACGACAGGGGCGGAACACTGAAGCTTTCTTT. It translates to CASSPRQGRNTEAFF.

The chain uses TRBV19 and TRBJ2-1; 9 bases map to TRBD1. V trimming: 5 bases; J trimming: 6 bases; junction bases outside the gene matches: 11. The CDR3 consists of 16 residues. Per the germline V gene, CDR1 is LNHDA and CDR2 is SQIVND (reference sequence). CDR3 region: CASSFSGTGYSNEQFF. Written as DNA, the CDR3 is TGTGCCAGTAGTTTTTCCGGGACAGGGTATAGCAATGAGCAGTTCTTC.

The chain employs TRBV27 and TRBJ2-5, with 9 bases fitting TRBD1. Germline loops: CDR1 MNHEY, CDR2 SMNVEV (reference sequence). The length of the CDR3 is 15 residues. Trimming at V came to 4 bases and at J to 5 bases, leaving 8 bases not matched to a gene. The chain's CDR3 is CASSSRRTGAETQYF. The CDR3 coding sequence is TGTGCCAGCAGTTCCAGACGGACAGGGGCGGAGACCCAGTACTTC.

The chain uses TRBV13 and TRBJ2-1; 13 bases map to TRBD2. This CDR3 is 17 amino acids long. V shed 5 bases, J shed 7 bases, and the junction held 11 bases outside the gene matches. Germline assignment: CDR1 PRHDT and CDR2 FYEKMQ (reference sequence). The CDR3 sequence is CASSLKRLAGGSNEQFF. The DNA for the CDR3 is TGTGCCAGCAGCCTTAAGAGACTAGCGGGGGGATCGAATGAGCAGTTCTTC.

The chain employs TRBV19 and TRBJ2-3; D gene unclear. Trimming left V 3 bases short and J 2 bases short, with 9 bases between. The CDR3 has 14 residues. In germline, CDR1 is LNHDA, CDR2 SQIVND (reference sequence). CDR3 region: CASSIGQNTDTQYF. The CDR3 DNA sequence: TGTGCCAGTAGTATTGGGCAGAACACAGATACGCAGTATTTT.

The chain combines TRBV7-2 with TRBJ1-2; 8 bases are a match to TRBD1. Germline trimming cut 5 bases from V and 7 bases from J; bases unmatched to any gene: 6. This CDR3 has 13 amino acids. Per germline, CDR1 SGHTA and CDR2 FQGNSA. CDR3 sequence (DNA): TGTGCCAGCAGCACCCGGACAGGGACTGGCTACACCTTC. This encodes CASSTRTGTGYTF.

The chain recombines TRBV9 with TRBJ2-7, with 10 bases lining up with TRBD2. Germline CDR1 and CDR2: SGDLS and YYNGEE. V lost 3 bases to trimming and J lost 5 bases; unmatched junction nucleotides: 11. There are 16 residues in the CDR3. CDR3 sequence: CASSGGPSGRRNEQYF. CDR3 nucleotide sequence: TGTGCCAGCAGCGGCGGGCCTAGCGGGAGAAGGAACGAGCAGTACTTC. The complete variable domain, with remaining parts taken from reference TRBV9 and TRBJ2-7, reads DSGVTQTPKHLITATGQRVTLRCSPRSGDLSVYWYQQSLDQGLQFLIQYYNGEERAKGNILERFSAQQFPDLHSELNLSSLELGDSALYFCASSGGPSGRRNEQYFGPGTRLTVT.

This clone has only one observation. The rearrangement joins TRBV7-2 to TRBJ1-4; no clear D gene. CDR3 length equals 14 residues. Between the trimmed V and J ends, which lost 5 bases and 8 bases, there was a span of 15 bases. Germline loops: CDR1 SGHTA, CDR2 FQGNSA. The CDR3 region has the DNA TGTGCCAGCAGCGAACTCAGGCGTGGCGAAAAACTGTTTTTT. Translating it yields CASSELRRGEKLFF.

The chain carries TRBV10-3 and TRBJ2-1; 7 nucleotides agree with TRBD2. Per the germline V gene, CDR1 is ENHRY and CDR2 is SYGVKD. V was clipped by 8 bases and J by 12 bases; unmatched bases: 22. This CDR3 comprises 16 residues. Here the CDR3 reads CAIPPAGVISPCSQFF. In DNA form, the CDR3 reads TGTGCCATCCCCCCGGCGGGGGTGATCTCCCCATGTTCGCAGTTCTTC.

This clone was found a few times. V is TRBV18 and J is TRBJ1-5, with D uncertain. Trimming shortened V by 3 bases and J by 4 bases, and 7 bases separated the two germline ends. The CDR3 loop spans 13 amino acids. The germline V gene has CDR1 KGHSH and CDR2 LQKENI. The CDR3 coding sequence is TGTGCCAGCTCACCGGCGGTGAATCAGCCCCAGCATTTT. Its protein is CASSPAVNQPQHF.

This clone showed up just a few times. The CDR3 region is CAMDGGGMSEQYF. The CDR3 DNA sequence: TGTGCGATGGACGGCGGGGGGATGAGTGAGCAGTACTTC. The chain combines TRBV10-3 with TRBJ2-7; 8 bases map to TRBD2. Looked up from germline, CDR1 is ENHRY and CDR2 is SYGVKD. This CDR3 region has 13 residues.

The V call is TRBV18, the J call TRBJ2-7, with 8 bases identical to TRBD1. The CDR3 consists of 14 residues. CDR1 is KGHSH and CDR2 is LQKENI in the germline V gene. The trim removed 4 bases at V and 6 bases at J, leaving 8 bases unmatched. Here the CDR3 DNA reads TGTGCCAGCTCACAAACAGGGGGAATAGGCGAGCAGTACTTC. It yields the protein CASSQTGGIGEQYF.

The rearrangement uses TRBV5-1 and TRBJ1-4, with D possibly matching TRBD1 (5 bases). The CDR3 is 16 amino acids. The V gene lost 4 bases and the J gene lost 7 bases, with 20 bases spanning the gap. The germline V gene has CDR1 SGHRS and CDR2 YFSETQ. CDR3 sequence reads: CASSMGLGVEGEKLFF. The CDR3 bases are TGCGCCAGCAGCATGGGGCTAGGGGTGGAAGGTGAAAAACTGTTTTTT.

A remark on this clone: The germline gene is not matched at one end of the junction; a read error may be the cause. The chain couples TRBV9 to TRBJ2-1, with D perhaps TRBD2 (5 bases). The CDR3 loop spans 15 amino acids. CDR1 and CDR2 from the germline V gene are SGDLS and YYNGEE. CDR3 DNA: TGTGCCAGCACCGTAGAGGGAGACTCCTACAATGAGCAGTTCTTC. Encoded protein: CASTVEGDSYNEQFF.

The J gene is TRBJ1-2, the V gene TRBV3-1 (or the pseudogene TRBV3-2); 7 nucleotides agree with TRBD1. The CDR3 covers 15 residues. V lost 1 base to trimming and J lost 4 bases; unmatched junction nucleotides: 6. Germline loops: CDR1 LGHDT, CDR2 YNNKEL (reference sequence). The CDR3 nucleotides are TGTGCCAGCAGCCAAGTCGACAGGGCGATCTATGGCTACACCTTC. As protein: CASSQVDRAIYGYTF.

This clone was found a few times. This sequence joins TRBV10-2 and TRBJ1-2, with D unresolved. Germline loops: CDR1 WSHSY, CDR2 SAAADI. V lost 8 bases and J lost 8, with 15 bases in between. The CDR3 length is 12 residues. The DNA for the CDR3 is TGCGCCAGCGCAGGCAACTTTTACGGCTACACCTTC. It translates to CASAGNFYGYTF.

The rearrangement uses TRBV5-4 and TRBJ2-3; maybe TRBD1 (6 bases). Trimming cost V 3 bases and J 1 base, with 15 bases left between them. The CDR3 contains 16 residues. Germline V gene sequence: CDR1 SGHNT, CDR2 YYREEE (reference sequence). The CDR3 region has the DNA TGTGCCAGCAGCTCCCTCCAGGGGTTGGGCACAGATACGCAGTATTTT. Its protein product is CASSSLQGLGTDTQYF.

The V call is TRBV6-5, the J call TRBJ2-6, with D maybe TRBD1 (7 bases). CDR3 size: 15 residues. CDR1 and CDR2 (germline): MNHEY, SVGAGI. V was clipped by 7 bases and J by 4 bases, with 14 bases between them. In DNA form, the CDR3 reads TGTGCCAGCACCAGGGGGGCCACCGGGGCCAACGTCCTGACTTTC. It yields the protein CASTRGATGANVLTF.

The J gene is TRBJ2-3, the V gene TRBV28, with TRBD1 matching 7 bases. The CDR3 extends over 14 amino acids. In germline, CDR1 is MDHEN, CDR2 SYDVKM. The V gene end was trimmed by 7 bases and the J gene end by 1 base; junction bases not matched to a gene: 5. This CDR3 reads CASNFQGGTDTQYF. CDR3 DNA: TGTGCCAGCAATTTTCAGGGGGGCACAGATACGCAGTATTTT.